What follows are 5 T cell receptor beta chains derived from one specimen sequenced in a study of T cell repertoires in cytomegalovirus infection. TCRdb analysed the reads with MiXCR anew, one entry per CDR3 protein. The sample contains about 900,000 distinct CDR3 sequences, roughly 30% of which appear only once. No antigen has been assigned to these receptors. This material consisted of cultured CD8+ T cells from PBMCs, taken from culture after CMV antigen stimulation. Receptors originate from a human donor in good health (CMV status not recorded). Some clones in this sample may be carry-over from other donors' samples.

In this sample, this clonotype turned up a few times. V is TRBV27 and J is TRBJ1-4; TRBD1 matches 7 bases. Germline V lookup: CDR1 MNHEY, CDR2 SMNVEV (reference sequence). The CDR3 has 15 amino acids. With 4 bases clipped from V and 8 bases from J, the junction kept 10 bases outside the gene matches. This chain's CDR3 is CASSSRQGAYEKLFF. In nucleotides, the CDR3 is TGTGCCAGCAGTTCCAGACAGGGTGCATACGAAAAACTGTTTTTT.

This clonotype was detected only a few times. The V and J genes are TRBV12-3 or TRBV12-4 and TRBJ2-5; the D gene is possibly TRBD2 (6 bases). The CDR3 sequence is 17 residues long. The V end was cut by 5 bases, the J end by 0 bases, with 19 bases between. The CDR3 sequence: CASSAPGDGKYQETQYF. DNA for the CDR3: TGTGCCAGCAGTGCTCCGGGGGACGGGAAGTACCAAGAGACCCAGTACTTC.

This clonotype showed up many times. The rearrangement uses TRBV7-2 and TRBJ1-5, with 8 bases matching TRBD1. The ends lost 3 bases at V and 3 bases at J; junction bases unmatched: 4. The length of the CDR3 is 15 residues. CDR1 SGHTA and CDR2 FQGNSA come from the germline V gene. The CDR3 region has the DNA TGTGCCAGCAGCTTCGGACAGGGCCTCAATCAGCCCCAGCATTTT. Translated: CASSFGQGLNQPQHF.

This clonotype occurred once. The chain carries TRBV2 and TRBJ1-4, with 11 bases aligning to TRBD1. The V and J ends lost 6 bases and 7 bases, in that order; junction bases with no gene match: 7. The germline gives CDR1 SNHLY, CDR2 FYNNEI. The CDR3 has 15 residues. The CDR3 DNA reads TGTGCCAGCAGCCCCTCGGGACAGGGGGGTGAAAAACTGTTTTTT. Amino acids: CASSPSGQGGEKLFF.

This clonotype was counted between two and nine times. The V gene is TRBV27, the J gene TRBJ1-1; a weak D match, TRBD1 (6 bases). CDR1 is MNHEY, CDR2 SMNVEV, per germline (reference sequence). Trimming took off 5 bases at V and 7 bases at J, with 8 bases between the two ends. The CDR3 has 11 amino acids. The CDR3 DNA follows: TGTGCCAGCAGTAAACAGGGTGAAGCTTTCTTT. It translates to CASSKQGEAFF.